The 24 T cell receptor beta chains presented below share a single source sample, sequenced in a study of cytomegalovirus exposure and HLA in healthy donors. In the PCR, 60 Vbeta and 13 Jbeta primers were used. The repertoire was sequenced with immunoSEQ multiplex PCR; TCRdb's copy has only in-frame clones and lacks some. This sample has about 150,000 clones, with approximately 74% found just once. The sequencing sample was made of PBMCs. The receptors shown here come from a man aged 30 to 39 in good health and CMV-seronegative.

The CDR3 loop reads CSVELVYNEQFF. CDR3 DNA sequence: TGCAGCGTTGAACTAGTCTACAATGAGCAGTTCTTC. This chain connects TRBV29-1 to TRBJ2-1; no firm D call. V gave up 2 bases and J gave up 3 bases, with 5 bases separating them. The CDR3 loop spans 12 amino acids. The germline gives CDR1 SQVTM, CDR2 ANQGSEA.

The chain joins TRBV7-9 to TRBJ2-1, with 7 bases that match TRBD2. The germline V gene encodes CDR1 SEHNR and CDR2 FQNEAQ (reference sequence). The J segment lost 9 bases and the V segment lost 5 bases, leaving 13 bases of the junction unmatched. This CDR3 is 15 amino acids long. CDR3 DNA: TGTGCCAGCAGCCATCCCGGCGCGGGGGAGCGTGAGCAGTTCTTC. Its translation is CASSHPGAGEREQFF.

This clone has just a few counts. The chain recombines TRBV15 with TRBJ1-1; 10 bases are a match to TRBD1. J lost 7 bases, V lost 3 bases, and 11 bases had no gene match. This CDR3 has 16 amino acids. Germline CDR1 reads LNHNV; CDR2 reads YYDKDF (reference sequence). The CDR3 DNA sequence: TGTGCCACCAGCAGTGCGGGGCAGACAGGGGGCGTTGAAGCTTTCTTT. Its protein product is CATSSAGQTGGVEAFF.

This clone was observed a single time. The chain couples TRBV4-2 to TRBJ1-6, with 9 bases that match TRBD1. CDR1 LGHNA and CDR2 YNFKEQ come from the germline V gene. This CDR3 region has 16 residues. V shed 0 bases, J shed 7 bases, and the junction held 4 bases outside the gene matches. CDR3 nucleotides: TGTGCCAGCAGCCAAGAGGTGGGACAGGGCAATTCACCCCTCCACTTT. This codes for CASSQEVGQGNSPLHF.

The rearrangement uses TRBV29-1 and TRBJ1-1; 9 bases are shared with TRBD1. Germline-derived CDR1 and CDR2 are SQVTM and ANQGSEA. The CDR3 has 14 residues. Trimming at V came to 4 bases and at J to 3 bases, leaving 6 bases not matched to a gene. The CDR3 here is CSVGRQGEDTEAFF. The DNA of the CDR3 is TGCAGCGTTGGAAGACAGGGGGAGGACACTGAAGCTTTCTTT. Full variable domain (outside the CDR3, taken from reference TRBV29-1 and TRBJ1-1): SAVISQKPSRDICQRGTSLTIQCQVDSQVTMMFWYRQQPGQSLTLIATANQGSEATYESGFVIDKFPISRPNLTFSTLTVSNMSPEDSSIYLCSVGRQGEDTEAFFGQGTRLTVV.

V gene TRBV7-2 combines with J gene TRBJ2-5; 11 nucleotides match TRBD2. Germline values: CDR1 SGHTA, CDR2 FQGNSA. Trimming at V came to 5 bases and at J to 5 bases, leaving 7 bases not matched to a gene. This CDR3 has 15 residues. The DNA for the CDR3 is TGTGCCAGCAGCATAACTAGCGGGGGAAAGGAGACCCAGTACTTC. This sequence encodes CASSITSGGKETQYF.

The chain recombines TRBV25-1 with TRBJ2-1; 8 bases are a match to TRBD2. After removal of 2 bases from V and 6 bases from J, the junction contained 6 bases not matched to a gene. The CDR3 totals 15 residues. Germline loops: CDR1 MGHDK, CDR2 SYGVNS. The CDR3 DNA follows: TGTGCCAGCAGTGAAAGTGGGACTAGTGGCAATGAGCAGTTCTTC. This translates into CASSESGTSGNEQFF.

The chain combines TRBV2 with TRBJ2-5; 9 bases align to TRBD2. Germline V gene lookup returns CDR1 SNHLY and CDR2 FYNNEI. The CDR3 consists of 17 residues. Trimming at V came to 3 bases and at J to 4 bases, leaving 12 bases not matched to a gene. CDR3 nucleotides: TGTGCCAGCAGTGAGAGCGCGGGGGGGCCCGGTCGAGAGACCCAGTACTTC. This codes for CASSESAGGPGRETQYF. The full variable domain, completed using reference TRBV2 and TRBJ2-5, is EPEVTQTPSHQVTQMGQEVILRCVPISNHLYFYWYRQILGQKVEFLVSFYNNEISEKSEIFDDQFSVERPDGSNFTLKIRSTKLEDSAMYFCASSESAGGPGRETQYFGPGTRLLVL.

The DNA for the CDR3 is TGTGCCAGCTCACCAGACACCTACACTGAAGCTTTCTTT. Protein product: CASSPDTYTEAFF. The chain uses TRBV18 and TRBJ1-1; D uncertain. CDR3 length equals 13 residues. Deletions cut 2 bases from V and 3 bases from J, with 7 bases between. CDR1 is KGHSH and CDR2 is LQKENI in the germline V gene. Filled out from reference TRBV18 and TRBJ1-1, the complete variable domain reads NAGVMQNPRHLVRRRGQEARLRCSPMKGHSHVYWYRQLPEEGLKFMVYLQKENIIDESGMPKERFSAEFPKEGPSILRIQQVVRGDSAAYFCASSPDTYTEAFFGQGTRLTVV.

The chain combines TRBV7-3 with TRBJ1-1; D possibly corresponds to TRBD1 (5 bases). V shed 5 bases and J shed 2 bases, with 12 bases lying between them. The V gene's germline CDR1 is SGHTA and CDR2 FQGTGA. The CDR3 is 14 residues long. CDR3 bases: TGTGCCAGCAGCCCGGGGGGACTAAACACTGAAGCTTTCTTT. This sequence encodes CASSPGGLNTEAFF.

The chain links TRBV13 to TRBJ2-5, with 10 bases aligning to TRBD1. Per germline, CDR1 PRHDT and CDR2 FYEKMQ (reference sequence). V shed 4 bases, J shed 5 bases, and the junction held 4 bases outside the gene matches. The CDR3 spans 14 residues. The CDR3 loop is CASSSDRGTETQYF. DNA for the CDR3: TGTGCCAGCAGCTCGGACAGGGGGACGGAGACCCAGTACTTC.

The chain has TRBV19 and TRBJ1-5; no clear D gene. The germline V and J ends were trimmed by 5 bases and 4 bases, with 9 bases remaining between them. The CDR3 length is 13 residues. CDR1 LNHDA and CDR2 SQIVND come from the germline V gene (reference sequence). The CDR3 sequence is CASSWAENQPQHF. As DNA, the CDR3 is TGTGCCAGTAGTTGGGCAGAAAATCAGCCCCAGCATTTT.

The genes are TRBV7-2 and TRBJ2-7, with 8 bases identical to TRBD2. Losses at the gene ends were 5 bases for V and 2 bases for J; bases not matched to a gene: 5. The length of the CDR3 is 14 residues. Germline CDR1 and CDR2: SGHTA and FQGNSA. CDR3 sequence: CASSPGGLTYEQYF. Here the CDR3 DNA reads TGTGCCAGCAGCCCGGGGGGGCTCACCTACGAGCAGTACTTC.

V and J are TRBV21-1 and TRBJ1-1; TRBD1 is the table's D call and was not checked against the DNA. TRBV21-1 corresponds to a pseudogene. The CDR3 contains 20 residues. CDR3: CASSKEGGQAGCGDGTEAFF. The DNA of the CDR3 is TGTGCCAGCAGCAAAGAGGGTGGACAGGCGGGTTGTGGTGATGGGACTGAAGCTTTCTTT.

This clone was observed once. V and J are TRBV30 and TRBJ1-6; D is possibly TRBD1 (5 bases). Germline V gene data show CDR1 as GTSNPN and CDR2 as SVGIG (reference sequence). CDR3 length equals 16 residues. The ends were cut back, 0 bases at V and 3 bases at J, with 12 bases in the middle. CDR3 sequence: CAWSVPGLLYNSPLHF. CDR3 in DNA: TGTGCCTGGAGTGTACCAGGGCTCCTCTATAATTCACCCCTCCACTTT.

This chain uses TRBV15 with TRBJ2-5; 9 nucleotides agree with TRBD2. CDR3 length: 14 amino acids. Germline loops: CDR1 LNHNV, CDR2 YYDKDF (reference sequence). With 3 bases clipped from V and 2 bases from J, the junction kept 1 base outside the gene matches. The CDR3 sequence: CATSRTSGQETQYF. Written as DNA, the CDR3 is TGTGCCACCAGCAGGACTAGCGGACAAGAGACCCAGTACTTC.

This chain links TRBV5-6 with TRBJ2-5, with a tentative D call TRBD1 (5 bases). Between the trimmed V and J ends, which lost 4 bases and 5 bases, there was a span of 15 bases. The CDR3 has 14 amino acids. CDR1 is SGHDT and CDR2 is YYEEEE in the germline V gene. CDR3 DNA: TGTGCCAGCAGCCTCCAGGGTCCACAGGAGACCCAGTACTTC. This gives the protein CASSLQGPQETQYF.

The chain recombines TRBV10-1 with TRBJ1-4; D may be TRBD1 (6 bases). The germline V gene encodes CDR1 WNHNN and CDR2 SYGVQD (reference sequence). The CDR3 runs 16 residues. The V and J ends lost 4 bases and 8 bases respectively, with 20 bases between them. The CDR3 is CASSASGTRTNEKLFF. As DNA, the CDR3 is TGCGCCAGCAGTGCGTCCGGGACACGGACAAACGAAAAACTGTTTTTT.

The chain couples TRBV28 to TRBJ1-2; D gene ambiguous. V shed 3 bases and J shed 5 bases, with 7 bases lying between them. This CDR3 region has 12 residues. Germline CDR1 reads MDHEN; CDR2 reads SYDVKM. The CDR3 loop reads CASSFGVYGYTF. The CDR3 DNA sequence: TGTGCCAGCAGTTTTGGAGTTTATGGCTACACCTTC.

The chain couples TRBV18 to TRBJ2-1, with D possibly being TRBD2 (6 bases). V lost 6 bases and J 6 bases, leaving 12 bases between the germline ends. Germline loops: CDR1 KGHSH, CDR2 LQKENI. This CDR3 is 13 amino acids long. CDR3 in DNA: TGTGCCAGCTCTCCCCCCGGGGGCAATGAGCAGTTCTTC. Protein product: CASSPPGGNEQFF.

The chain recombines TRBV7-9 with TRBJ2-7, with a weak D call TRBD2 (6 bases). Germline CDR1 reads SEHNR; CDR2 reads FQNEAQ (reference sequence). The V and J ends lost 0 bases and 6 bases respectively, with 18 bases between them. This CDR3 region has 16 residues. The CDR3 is CASSLAGTPQESEQYF. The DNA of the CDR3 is TGTGCCAGCAGCTTAGCAGGGACTCCCCAAGAGAGCGAGCAGTACTTC.

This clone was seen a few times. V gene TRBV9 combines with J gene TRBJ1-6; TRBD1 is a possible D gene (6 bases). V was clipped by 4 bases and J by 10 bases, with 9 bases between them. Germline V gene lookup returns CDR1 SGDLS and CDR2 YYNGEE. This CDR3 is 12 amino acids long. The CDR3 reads CASSSQGSPLHF. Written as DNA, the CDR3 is TGTGCCAGCAGCTCTCAGGGGTCACCCCTCCACTTT.

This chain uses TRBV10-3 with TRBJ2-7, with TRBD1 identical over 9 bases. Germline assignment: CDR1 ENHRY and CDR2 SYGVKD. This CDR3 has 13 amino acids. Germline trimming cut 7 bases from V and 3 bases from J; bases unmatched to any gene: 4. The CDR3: CAITPGQGYEQYF. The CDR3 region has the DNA TGTGCCATCACCCCGGGACAGGGCTACGAGCAGTACTTC.

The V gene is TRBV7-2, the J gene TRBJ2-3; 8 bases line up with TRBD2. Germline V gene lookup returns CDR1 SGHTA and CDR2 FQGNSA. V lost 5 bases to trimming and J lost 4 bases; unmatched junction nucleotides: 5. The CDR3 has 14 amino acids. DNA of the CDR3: TGTGCCAGCAGCCCCGGACTAGCTGCAGATACGCAGTATTTT. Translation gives CASSPGLAADTQYF.